These 4 T cell receptor beta chains share one sample of origin, sequenced in a study of vaccination and CD4 T cells after COVID-19. Their antigens remain unidentified. At the Johns Hopkins FTIC core, DNA taken from cultured CD4+ T cells was sequenced by way of the Oncomine TCR Beta short-read assay. TCRdb recomputed calls from the PCR reads with MiXCR, one row per CDR3 protein. The sample yields some 21,000 distinct CDR3 sequences, around two fifths seen once. Treatment described: approximately 11-day PBMC culture with coronavirus spike peptide pools or control peptides (ViraFEST assay). The sample was cultured CD4+ T cells from blood. These receptors all stem from a human donor with COVID-19.

This chain uses TRBV6-1 with TRBJ2-7; no definite D call. Germline assignment: CDR1 MNHNS and CDR2 SASEGT. Between the trimmed V and J ends, which lost 8 bases and 7 bases, there was a span of 15 bases. The CDR3 covers 12 residues. CDR3 in amino acids: CASPPSSGEQYF. The CDR3 DNA reads as TGTGCCAGCCCCCCTTCGTCTGGGGAGCAGTACTTC.

The rearrangement uses TRBV6-1 and TRBJ1-2; TRBD1 matches at 9 bases. CDR1 and CDR2 (germline): MNHNS, SASEGT. J gave up 6 bases and V 4 bases, and 3 bases lay outside the gene matches. The CDR3 consists of 13 residues. The CDR3 DNA reads as TGTGCCAGCAGTGCGGACAGGGGAGATGGCTACACCTTC. This sequence encodes CASSADRGDGYTF.

The table lists this clonotype with a few counts. The rearrangement uses TRBV12-3 or TRBV12-4 and TRBJ1-6, with a tentative D call TRBD1 (5 bases). The CDR3 loop spans 14 amino acids. V lost 6 bases and J lost 10, with 16 bases in between. CDR3 protein: CASSLKGRESPLHF. The CDR3 region has the DNA TGTGCCAGCAGCTTGAAGGGGAGAGAGTCACCCCTCCACTTT.

V and J are TRBV20-1 and TRBJ2-5; TRBD2 aligns across 12 bases. V lost 3 bases, J lost 4 bases, and 12 bases stayed unmatched. The germline gives CDR1 DFQATT, CDR2 SNEGSKA (reference sequence). The CDR3 totals 17 residues. This chain's CDR3 is CSARPWGGLAGRETQYF. The CDR3 coding sequence is TGCAGTGCTAGGCCCTGGGGCGGACTAGCGGGGAGAGAGACCCAGTACTTC.